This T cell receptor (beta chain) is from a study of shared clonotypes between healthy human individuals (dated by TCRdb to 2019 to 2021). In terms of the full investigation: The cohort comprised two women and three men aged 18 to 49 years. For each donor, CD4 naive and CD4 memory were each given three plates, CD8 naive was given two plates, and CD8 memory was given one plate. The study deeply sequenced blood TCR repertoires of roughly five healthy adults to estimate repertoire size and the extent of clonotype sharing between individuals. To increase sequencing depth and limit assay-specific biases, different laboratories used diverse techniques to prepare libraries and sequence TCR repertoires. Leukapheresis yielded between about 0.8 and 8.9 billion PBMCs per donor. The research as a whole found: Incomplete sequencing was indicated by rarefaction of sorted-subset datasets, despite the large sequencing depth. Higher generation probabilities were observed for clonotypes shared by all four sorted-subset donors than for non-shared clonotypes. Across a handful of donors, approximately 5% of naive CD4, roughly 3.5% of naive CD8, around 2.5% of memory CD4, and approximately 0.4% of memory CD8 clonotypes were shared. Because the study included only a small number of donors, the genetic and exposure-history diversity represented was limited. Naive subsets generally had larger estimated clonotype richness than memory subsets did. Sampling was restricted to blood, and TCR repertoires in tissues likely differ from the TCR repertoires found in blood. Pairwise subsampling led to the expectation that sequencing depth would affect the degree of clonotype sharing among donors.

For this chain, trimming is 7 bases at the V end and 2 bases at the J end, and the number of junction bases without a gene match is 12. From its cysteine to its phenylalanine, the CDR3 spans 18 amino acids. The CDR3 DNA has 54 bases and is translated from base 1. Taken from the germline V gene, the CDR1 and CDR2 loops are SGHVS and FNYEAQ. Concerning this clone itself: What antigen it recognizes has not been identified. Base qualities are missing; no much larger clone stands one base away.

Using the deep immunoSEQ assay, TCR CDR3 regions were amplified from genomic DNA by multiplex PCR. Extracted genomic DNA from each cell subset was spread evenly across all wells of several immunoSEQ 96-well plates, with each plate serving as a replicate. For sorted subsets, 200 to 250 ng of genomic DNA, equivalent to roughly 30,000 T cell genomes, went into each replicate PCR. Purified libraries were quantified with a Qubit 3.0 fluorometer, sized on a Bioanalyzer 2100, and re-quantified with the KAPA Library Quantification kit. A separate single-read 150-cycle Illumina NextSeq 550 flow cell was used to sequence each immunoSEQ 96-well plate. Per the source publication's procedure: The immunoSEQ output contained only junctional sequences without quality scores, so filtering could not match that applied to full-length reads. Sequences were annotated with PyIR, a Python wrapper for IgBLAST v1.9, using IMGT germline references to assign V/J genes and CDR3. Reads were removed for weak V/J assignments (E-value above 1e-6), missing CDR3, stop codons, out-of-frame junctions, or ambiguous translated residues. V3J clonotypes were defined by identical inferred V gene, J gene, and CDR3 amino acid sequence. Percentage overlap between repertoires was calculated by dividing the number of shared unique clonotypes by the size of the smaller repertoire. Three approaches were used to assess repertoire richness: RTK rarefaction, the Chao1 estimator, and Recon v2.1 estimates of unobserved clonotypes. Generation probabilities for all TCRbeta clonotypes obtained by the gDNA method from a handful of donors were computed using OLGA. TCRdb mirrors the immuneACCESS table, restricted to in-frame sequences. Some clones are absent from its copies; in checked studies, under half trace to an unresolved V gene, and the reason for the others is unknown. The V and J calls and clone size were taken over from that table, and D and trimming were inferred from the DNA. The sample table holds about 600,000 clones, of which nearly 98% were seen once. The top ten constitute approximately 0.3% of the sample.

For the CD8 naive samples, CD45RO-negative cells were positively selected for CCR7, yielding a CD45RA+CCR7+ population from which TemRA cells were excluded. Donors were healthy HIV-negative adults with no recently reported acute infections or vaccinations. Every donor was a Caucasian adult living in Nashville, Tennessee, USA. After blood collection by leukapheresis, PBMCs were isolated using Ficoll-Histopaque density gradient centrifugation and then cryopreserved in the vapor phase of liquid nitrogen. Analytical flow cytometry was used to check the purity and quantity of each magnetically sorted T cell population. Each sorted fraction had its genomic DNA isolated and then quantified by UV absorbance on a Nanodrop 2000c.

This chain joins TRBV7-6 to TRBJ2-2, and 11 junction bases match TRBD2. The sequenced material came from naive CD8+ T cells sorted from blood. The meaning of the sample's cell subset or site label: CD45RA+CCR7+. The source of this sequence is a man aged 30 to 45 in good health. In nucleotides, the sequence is TGTGCCAGCATGCAACTAGCGGGGGCGGGATTCAACACCGGGGAGCTGTTTTTT. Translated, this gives CASMQLAGAGFNTGELFF.